Presented here are 15 T cell receptor beta chains from one specimen sequenced in a study of PD-1 blockade in classical Hodgkin lymphoma. This table comes from immunoSEQ multiplex PCR, and its TCRdb copy is limited to in-frame clones, with some not included. The sample carries 10,000 to 15,000 clones, 75% to 90% recorded once. Relapses following autologous stem cell transplantation were seen in all patients, with brentuximab vedotin exposure varying. The source material was peripheral blood mononuclear cells (PBMCs), sampled at baseline. The receptors here all came from a human donor with classical Hodgkin lymphoma.

The chain joins TRBV6-5 to TRBJ2-7; possibly TRBD2 for D (5 bases). Germline-derived CDR1 and CDR2 are MNHEY and SVGAGI. V shed 6 bases and J shed 2 bases, with 11 bases lying between them. The CDR3 contains 13 residues. In nucleotides, the CDR3 is TGTGCCAGCAGGGACTCTCTAGCCTACGAGCAGTACTTC. This translates into CASRDSLAYEQYF.

The V and J genes are TRBV6-5 and TRBJ2-3, with 7 positions matching TRBD2. The CDR3 consists of 12 residues. Germline-derived CDR1 and CDR2 are MNHEY and SVGAGI. Trimming at V came to 8 bases and at J to 3 bases, leaving 2 bases not matched to a gene. CDR3 DNA: TGTGCCAGCCAGCGGGGTACAGATACGCAGTATTTT. Translated: CASQRGTDTQYF.

This clone has only one observation. The chain recombines TRBV28 with TRBJ1-6, with D unresolved. CDR1 and CDR2 (germline): MDHEN, SYDVKM. The CDR3 runs 12 residues. V shed 3 bases and J shed 14 bases, with 11 bases lying between them. The DNA of the CDR3 is TGTGCCAGCAGTTTGTGGGAGTCGGCCCTCCACTTT. It yields the protein CASSLWESALHF.

V usage is TRBV15 and J usage is TRBJ2-1; 11 bases fit TRBD2. V dropped 0 bases and J dropped 6; count of bases not matched to a gene: 4. The length of the CDR3 is 16 residues. In germline, CDR1 is LNHNV, CDR2 YYDKDF (reference sequence). CDR3 sequence reads: CATSRDLAGGANEQFF. The CDR3 DNA sequence: TGTGCCACCAGCAGAGATCTAGCGGGAGGAGCCAATGAGCAGTTCTTC.

The chain uses TRBV10-3 and TRBJ2-5, with TRBD2 as a possible D gene (5 bases). V was trimmed by 0 bases and J by 5 bases, leaving 10 bases between them. CDR1 is ENHRY, CDR2 SYGVKD, per germline. CDR3 size: 14 residues. The CDR3 here is CAISESGEGETQYF. CDR3 nucleotide sequence: TGTGCCATCAGTGAGTCGGGAGAAGGTGAGACCCAGTACTTC.

The chain carries TRBV19 and TRBJ2-6; 7 bases line up with TRBD1. Germline CDR1 LNHDA, CDR2 SQIVND (reference sequence). V dropped 3 bases and J dropped 0; count of bases not matched to a gene: 8. This CDR3 spans 18 amino acids. The CDR3 region is CASSINRGHFSGANVLTF. Written as DNA, the CDR3 is TGTGCCAGTAGTATTAACAGGGGTCACTTCTCTGGGGCCAACGTCCTGACTTTC.

V usage is TRBV5-1 and J usage is TRBJ1-1; TRBD1 agrees at 8 bases. The CDR3 is 13 residues long. Germline CDR1 is SGHRS and CDR2 is YFSETQ. The junction had 2 bases not matched to a gene; V was cut back by 3 bases and J by 4 bases. The CDR3 sequence is CASSSTGGTEAFF. The DNA for the CDR3 is TGCGCCAGCAGCTCCACAGGGGGCACTGAAGCTTTCTTT. Combining the CDR3 with reference TRBV5-1 and TRBJ1-1 gives the whole variable domain KAGVTQTPRYLIKTRGQQVTLSCSPISGHRSVSWYQQTPGQGLQFLFEYFSETQRNKGNFPGRFSGRQFSNSRSEMNVSTLELGDSALYLCASSSTGGTEAFFGQGTRLTVV.

J is TRBJ2-1 and V is TRBV7-9; D remains unclear. The CDR3 is made up of 16 amino acids. V shed 5 bases and J shed 1 base, with 15 bases lying between them. The germline V gene encodes CDR1 SEHNR and CDR2 FQNEAQ (reference sequence). CDR3 region: CASSPTLFGSYNEQFF. The DNA of the CDR3 is TGTGCCAGCAGCCCTACGTTGTTTGGGTCCTACAATGAGCAGTTCTTC.

V and J are TRBV28 and TRBJ2-7; D might be TRBD1 (5 bases). Germline CDR1 reads MDHEN; CDR2 reads SYDVKM. The CDR3 spans 13 residues. Trimming stripped 6 bases from V and 1 base from J, with 10 bases between. The CDR3 sequence: CASRWQGSYEQYF. CDR3 coding DNA: TGTGCCAGCAGGTGGCAGGGATCCTACGAGCAGTACTTC.

The chain recombines TRBV5-6 with TRBJ2-1, with D possibly being TRBD1 or TRBD2 (6 bases each). This CDR3 spans 15 amino acids. V was pared by 4 bases and J by 8 bases, with 19 bases between. Germline CDR1 and CDR2: SGHDT and YYEEEE. The CDR3 reads CASSQTPRGADEQFF. The DNA for the CDR3 is TGTGCCAGCAGCCAAACACCGAGGGGGGCCGATGAGCAGTTCTTC.

The chain recombines TRBV28 with TRBJ1-4; D is uncertain. Trimming removed 9 bases at V and 0 bases at J, with 20 bases between. This CDR3 spans 17 amino acids. Germline loops: CDR1 MDHEN, CDR2 SYDVKM. CDR3 sequence: CASEGSDRLPTNEKLFF. The CDR3 region has the DNA TGTGCCAGTGAAGGGTCAGATCGCTTACCAACTAATGAAAAACTGTTTTTT.

V usage is TRBV18 and J usage is TRBJ2-1; D possibly matches TRBD1 or TRBD2 (7 bases each). Trimming took off 3 bases at V and 7 bases at J, with 28 bases between the two ends. This CDR3 is 19 amino acids long. Germline CDR1 reads KGHSH; CDR2 reads LQKENI. CDR3 DNA: TGTGCCAGCTCACCTACCGGGGGAGGGCGGGGACAGCGTTGGAATGAGCAGTTCTTC. This translates into CASSPTGGGRGQRWNEQFF.

V usage is TRBV14 and J usage is TRBJ1-1, with D possibly matching TRBD1 (5 bases). CDR1 is SGHDN and CDR2 is FVKESK in the germline V gene. The CDR3 has 13 amino acids. V lost 4 bases, J lost 7 bases, and 13 bases lay in between. CDR3 coding DNA: TGTGCCAGCAGCCCGGGACCGCTGATTGAAGCTTTCTTT. Translating gives CASSPGPLIEAFF.

The V and J genes are TRBV28 and TRBJ1-5; a weak D match, TRBD1 (5 bases). The V gene lost 5 bases and the J gene lost 7 bases, with 18 bases spanning the gap. The CDR3 consists of 15 residues. The germline V gene encodes CDR1 MDHEN and CDR2 SYDVKM. CDR3 residues: CASSKSGGSGQPQHF. CDR3 nucleotides: TGTGCCAGCAGTAAAAGCGGGGGATCAGGCCAGCCCCAGCATTTT.

This rearrangement joins TRBV6-5 to TRBJ2-7; D not resolved. The CDR3 is 11 amino acids. CDR1 MNHEY and CDR2 SVGAGI come from the germline V gene. V was pared by 5 bases and J by 5 bases, with 7 bases between. CDR3 sequence: CASSRVHEQYF. CDR3 bases: TGTGCCAGCAGTAGAGTCCACGAGCAGTACTTC.